The 21 T cell receptor beta chains below were found in one sample sequenced in a study of blood T cell repertoires in COVID-19 (dated by TCRdb to 2018 to 2021). Receptor amplification or capture employed the immunoSEQ multiplex PCR assay. What TCRdb holds here is the immuneACCESS table cut down to in-frame rearrangements. Part of the clones is not present; checked against another copy, under half of the missing clones reflect an unresolved V gene, and the others are unexplained. Across this sample there are approximately 450,000 clones, with approximately 90% seen only once. Clones ranked in the top ten supply about 4.3% of the sample. The source material was peripheral blood. These TCRs come from a woman aged 25 to 39 with acute or convalescent COVID-19.

J is TRBJ2-4 and V is TRBV9, with 9 bases identical to TRBD2. CDR3 length: 16 residues. The germline V gene encodes CDR1 SGDLS and CDR2 YYNGEE. V trimming: 1 base; J trimming: 6 bases; junction bases outside the gene matches: 8. The CDR3 region is CASSVRAGGPGNIQYF. As DNA, the CDR3 is TGTGCCAGCAGCGTACGGGCGGGGGGGCCCGGAAACATTCAGTACTTC.

The rearrangement links TRBV10-3 to TRBJ2-7, with D possibly being TRBD1 (5 bases). Looked up from germline, CDR1 is ENHRY and CDR2 is SYGVKD. The CDR3 consists of 14 residues. V was pared by 4 bases and J by 0 bases, with 10 bases between. Written as DNA, the CDR3 is TGTGCCATCAGTGGACAGACCGGCTCCTACGAGCAGTACTTC. It translates to CAISGQTGSYEQYF.

This clone was seen a few times. The V call is TRBV6-1, the J call TRBJ2-1; D gene unclear. Germline V gene sequence: CDR1 MNHNS, CDR2 SASEGT. V was cut by 1 base and J by 4 bases, with 8 bases left in between. The CDR3 has 14 amino acids. The CDR3 spells CASSEVTSYNEQFF. The CDR3 DNA is TGTGCCAGCAGTGAAGTGACATCGTACAATGAGCAGTTCTTC.

The chain links TRBV6-1 to TRBJ2-1; 9 bases agree with TRBD2. The CDR3 contains 14 residues. CDR1 is MNHNS and CDR2 is SASEGT in the germline V gene. V lost 3 bases to trimming and J lost 10 bases; unmatched junction nucleotides: 7. The CDR3 loop reads CASSDMISGGEQFF. The CDR3 DNA is TGTGCCAGCAGTGATATGATTAGCGGGGGAGAGCAGTTCTTC.

The CDR3 is CAISDGLSNYGYTF. CDR3 coding DNA: TGTGCCATCAGTGATGGGCTATCTAACTATGGCTACACCTTC. The chain joins TRBV10-3 to TRBJ1-2; D call uncertain. Germline-derived CDR1 and CDR2 are ENHRY and SYGVKD. Trimming took 3 bases from V and 0 from J, leaving 8 bases between them. There are 14 residues in the CDR3.

The V call is TRBV6-4, the J call TRBJ2-1; TRBD2 agrees at 9 bases. CDR1 is MRHNA, CDR2 SNTAGT, per germline. V lost 0 bases and J lost 7; bases outside the gene matches: 7. The CDR3 runs 16 residues. The CDR3 DNA is TGTGCCAGCAGTGACTCCGGCGGGGGGGCGTGGAATGAGCAGTTCTTC. It yields the protein CASSDSGGGAWNEQFF.

This chain joins TRBV7-3 and TRBJ2-1; tentative D call: TRBD1 (5 bases). The CDR3 totals 15 residues. V was shortened by 5 bases and J by 0 bases, with 11 bases between the two germline ends. The germline CDR1 and CDR2 sequences are SGHTA and FQGTGA. CDR3 protein: CASSPRQTSYNEQFF. For the CDR3, the DNA is TGTGCCAGCAGCCCTCGACAGACCTCCTACAATGAGCAGTTCTTC.

The CDR3: CATSRGGTRNTEAFF. CDR3 DNA sequence: TGTGCCACCAGCAGGGGAGGGACGAGAAACACTGAAGCTTTCTTT. This chain connects TRBV15 to TRBJ1-1, with D possibly being TRBD1 (5 bases). V was clipped by 3 bases and J by 2 bases, with 13 bases between them. Germline assignment: CDR1 LNHNV and CDR2 YYDKDF (reference sequence). This CDR3 region has 15 residues. Using reference TRBV15 and TRBJ1-1 for the parts outside the CDR3, the full variable domain is DAMVIQNPRYQVTQFGKPVTLSCSQTLNHNVMYWYQQKSSQAPKLLFHYYDKDFNNEADTPDNFQSRRPNTSFCFLDIRSPGLGDTAMYLCATSRGGTRNTEAFFGQGTRLTVV.

This rearrangement joins TRBV13 to TRBJ2-7; 7 nucleotides agree with TRBD1. The CDR3 is made up of 14 amino acids. Per germline, CDR1 PRHDT and CDR2 FYEKMQ (reference sequence). J gave up 7 bases and V 2 bases, and 8 bases lay outside the gene matches. The CDR3 DNA reads as TGTGCCAGCAGCTTAACCCGACAGGGAGAGGAGCAGTACTTC. Translated: CASSLTRQGEEQYF.

The chain employs TRBV7-3 and TRBJ2-1, with D perhaps matching TRBD2 (5 bases). This CDR3 has 17 residues. V was shortened by 3 bases and J by 5 bases, with 20 bases between the two germline ends. In germline, CDR1 is SGHTA, CDR2 FQGTGA. CDR3 nucleotide sequence: TGTGCCAGCAGCTTGGCTACTAGTGCAACTCATCACAATGAGCAGTTCTTC. Amino acid sequence: CASSLATSATHHNEQFF.

The chain recombines TRBV30 with TRBJ2-7; a weak D match, TRBD2 (6 bases). CDR1 GTSNPN and CDR2 SVGIG come from the germline V gene (reference sequence). The V gene lost 5 bases and the J gene lost 6 bases, with 14 bases spanning the gap. The CDR3 spans 12 residues. The CDR3 bases are TGTGCCTGGTCCGGGAGAGCGAGCGAGCAGTACTTC. It is translated as CAWSGRASEQYF.

The chain uses TRBV3-1 (or the pseudogene TRBV3-2) and TRBJ2-1; tentative D call: TRBD1 (6 bases). Germline V gene lookup returns CDR1 LGHDT and CDR2 YNNKEL (reference sequence). The V gene lost 0 bases and the J gene lost 5 bases, with 11 bases spanning the gap. This CDR3 region has 15 residues. The CDR3 spells CASSQDLGANNEQFF. Here the CDR3 DNA reads TGTGCCAGCAGCCAAGATTTGGGGGCCAACAATGAGCAGTTCTTC.

The chain is built from TRBV19 and TRBJ2-2; D possibly corresponds to TRBD2 (7 bases). CDR1 LNHDA and CDR2 SQIVND come from the germline V gene (reference sequence). V lost 6 bases, J lost 5 bases, and 16 bases lay in between. This CDR3 has 15 residues. In DNA form, the CDR3 reads TGTGCCAGTAGCATCGTGGGGGGGCGAACCGGGGAGCTGTTTTTT. It encodes CASSIVGGRTGELFF.

This chain joins TRBV7-8 and TRBJ1-1; D may be TRBD1 (5 bases). From germline, CDR1 is SGHVS and CDR2 FQNEAQ. The CDR3 runs to 15 residues. Deletions cut 1 base from V and 3 bases from J, with 12 bases between. The CDR3 region is CASSLGRGWDTEAFF. CDR3 coding DNA: TGTGCCAGCAGCTTAGGGCGGGGCTGGGACACTGAAGCTTTCTTT. Looking up the rest from reference TRBV7-8 and TRBJ1-1 gives the full variable domain: GAGVSQSPRYKVAKRGQDVALRCDPISGHVSLFWYQQALGQGPEFLTYFQNEAQLDKSGLPSDRFFAERPEGSVSTLKIQRTQQEDSAVYLCASSLGRGWDTEAFFGQGTRLTVV.

The chain has TRBV4-1 and TRBJ1-3; D unclear. Germline assignment: CDR1 MGHRA and CDR2 YSYEKL. Trimming removed 4 bases from V and 0 bases from J, with 16 bases in between. The CDR3 consists of 17 residues. CDR3 amino acids: CASSPSSDVHSGNTIYF. Here the CDR3 DNA reads TGCGCCAGCAGCCCTTCCTCAGATGTTCACTCTGGAAACACCATATATTTT.

This chain links TRBV7-3 with TRBJ2-7; TRBD1 matches at 7 bases. This CDR3 spans 15 amino acids. The V gene end was trimmed by 4 bases and the J gene end by 4 bases; junction bases not matched to a gene: 10. CDR1 and CDR2 (germline): SGHTA, FQGTGA. This CDR3 is CASSSSGGNRYEQYF. CDR3 bases: TGTGCCAGCAGCTCCTCAGGGGGAAATCGGTACGAGCAGTACTTC.

The count of this clone is one. This rearrangement joins TRBV19 to TRBJ1-2; 9 positions agree with TRBD1. From germline, CDR1 is LNHDA and CDR2 SQIVND (reference sequence). V dropped 3 bases and J dropped 8; count of bases not matched to a gene: 7. The CDR3 is 14 amino acids. DNA of the CDR3: TGTGCCAGTAGTATGGCGAGGGACAGGGAAGGCTACACCTTC. Translating gives CASSMARDREGYTF. Based on the CDR3 plus reference TRBV19 and TRBJ1-2, the full variable domain is DGGITQSPKYLFRKEGQNVTLSCEQNLNHDAMYWYRQDPGQGLRLIYYSQIVNDFQKGDIAEGYSVSREKKESFPLTVTSAQKNPTAFYLCASSMARDREGYTFGSGTRLTVV.

CDR3 coding DNA: TGTGCCAGCAGTTTAAATTGGTCAGCTGAAGCTTTCTTT. Its translation is CASSLNWSAEAFF. The chain is built from TRBV28 and TRBJ1-1; D uncertain. From germline, CDR1 is MDHEN and CDR2 SYDVKM. Trimming pared 2 bases from V and 6 bases from J, leaving 10 bases between. This CDR3 comprises 13 residues.

The sample holds a few counts of this clone. Here the CDR3 DNA reads TGTGCCAGCAGCACAGGGCCCCAGAGGCCCCAGCATTTT. Protein product: CASSTGPQRPQHF. The chain combines TRBV5-6 with TRBJ1-5, with D possibly being TRBD1 (6 bases). Trimming shortened V by 4 bases and J by 9 bases, and 14 bases separated the two germline ends. Per the germline V gene, CDR1 is SGHDT and CDR2 is YYEEEE. The CDR3 is made up of 13 amino acids.

This clone has only one observation. The chain links TRBV7-6 to TRBJ1-5; D unclear. Trimming took 2 bases from V and 5 from J, leaving 7 bases between them. Germline-derived CDR1 and CDR2 are SGHVS and FNYEAQ. The CDR3 consists of 13 residues. The CDR3 DNA follows: TGTGCCAGCAGCTTACAACCGGATCAGCCCCAGCATTTT. Its translation is CASSLQPDQPQHF.

The chain joins TRBV5-1 to TRBJ2-2; 12 nucleotides match TRBD2. From germline, CDR1 is SGHRS and CDR2 YFSETQ. The CDR3 extends over 17 amino acids. The V and J ends lost 2 bases and 0 bases, in that order; junction bases with no gene match: 2. CDR3 sequence reads: CASSFLAGGPNTGELFF. The CDR3 coding sequence is TGCGCCAGCAGCTTCCTAGCGGGGGGGCCGAACACCGGGGAGCTGTTTTTT.